A single sample gave rise to the 18 T cell receptor beta chains below, sequenced in a study of metastatic and nonmetastatic thyroid tumors. No patient received treatment before thyroid surgery. TCRdb recomputed clones from the PCR reads via MiXCR. The table lists 43,000 or so clones, about 4.2% of them singletons. What was sequenced was blood. The receptor set was obtained from a female donor with papillary thyroid cancer or a benign thyroid nodule (not recorded which). Some clones in this sample may be carry-over from other donors' samples.

Ten or more counts support this clone. This chain connects TRBV19 to TRBJ2-1; D perhaps matches TRBD1 (5 bases). Germline CDR1 and CDR2: LNHDA and SQIVND (reference sequence). The CDR3 consists of 14 residues. V was cut by 4 bases and J by 7 bases, with 14 bases left in between. The CDR3 reads CASSSPGQKNEQFF. CDR3 in DNA: TGTGCCAGTAGTAGCCCAGGGCAGAAGAATGAGCAGTTCTTC.

In the case of this clone: The conserved phenylalanine or tryptophan normally closing the CDR3 is absent here, so this likely arose from a read error. The chain couples TRBV5-6 to TRBJ1-2; D not certain. V lost 0 bases and J lost 7, with 7 bases in between. From germline, CDR1 is SGHDT and CDR2 YYEEEE. The CDR3 has 12 amino acids. CDR3 protein: CASSLGSSGYTV. The CDR3 nucleotides read TGTGCCAGCAGCTTGGGCTCCTCTGGCTACACCGTC.

This clone was counted at least ten times. DNA of the CDR3: TGTGCTAGTGGTTTGGCAACAGGGGGCGCGGACGGGGAGCTGTTTTTT. Encoded protein: CASGLATGGADGELFF. V is TRBV12-5 and J is TRBJ2-2; 9 bases map to TRBD1. Unmatched junction bases numbered 7, after V lost 1 base and J lost 7 bases. This CDR3 is built from 16 residues. From germline, CDR1 is LGHNT and CDR2 FRNRAP.

This clone was counted many times. This chain uses TRBV11-3 with TRBJ2-1, with 9 bases lining up with TRBD2. The CDR3 sequence is 15 residues long. V gave up 4 bases and J gave up 2 bases; unmatched junction bases: 3. Germline lookup yields CDR1 SGHNT and CDR2 YENEEA. This CDR3 reads CASSSRTSAYNEQFF. CDR3 coding DNA: TGTGCCAGCAGCTCACGGACTAGCGCCTACAATGAGCAGTTCTTC.

This clone was observed many times. Other DNA sequences from this sample encode an identical CDR3 as well. V and J are TRBV7-9 and TRBJ1-2; 10 nucleotides agree with TRBD1. This CDR3 contains 14 residues. Germline-derived CDR1 and CDR2 are SEHNR and FQNEAQ (reference sequence). Losses at the gene ends were 3 bases for V and 5 bases for J; bases not matched to a gene: 3. The CDR3 nucleotides are TGTGCCAGCAGCTTCGGACAGGGGGGGTATGGCTACACCTTC. Encoded protein: CASSFGQGGYGYTF.

The J gene is TRBJ1-1, the V gene TRBV5-4; 8 bases match TRBD1. This CDR3 has 14 amino acids. CDR1 is SGHNT and CDR2 is YYREEE in the germline V gene (reference sequence). Trimming cost V 4 bases and J 5 bases; bases outside gene matches: 7. The CDR3 spells CASSPGQGYTEAFF. CDR3 in DNA: TGTGCCAGCAGCCCCGGACAGGGCTATACTGAAGCTTTCTTT.

This clone has only a few counts. V gene TRBV20-1 combines with J gene TRBJ1-5; TRBD1 might be the D (5 bases). V lost 3 bases to trimming and J lost 4 bases, with 10 bases between them. CDR3 length: 13 amino acids. Germline CDR1 and CDR2: DFQATT and SNEGSKA (reference sequence). Here the CDR3 DNA reads TGCAGTGCTAGTCAGGGCAGGAATCAGCCCCAGCATTTT. Amino acids: CSASQGRNQPQHF.

This clone was recorded at least ten times. V and J are TRBV11-1 and TRBJ1-3; TRBD1 aligns across 7 bases. This CDR3 is built from 16 residues. Germline V lookup: CDR1 SGHAT, CDR2 FQDESV (reference sequence). With 4 bases clipped from V and 0 bases from J, the junction kept 6 bases outside the gene matches. The DNA for the CDR3 is TGTGCCAGCAGCTACCGAGGACAGGACTCTGGAAACACCATATATTTT. Translation gives CASSYRGQDSGNTIYF.

This clone was picked up many times. The chain recombines TRBV14 with TRBJ1-1; D is unresolved. Between the trimmed V and J ends, which lost 1 base and 5 bases, there was a span of 14 bases. The CDR3 totals 15 residues. Germline values: CDR1 SGHDN, CDR2 FVKESK. The CDR3 is CASSQVYNGRTEAFF. CDR3 in DNA: TGTGCCAGCAGCCAAGTCTACAACGGACGAACTGAAGCTTTCTTT.

On this clone itself: Relative to the germline gene, one junction end is altered; a read error may explain this. The J gene is TRBJ1-2, the V gene TRBV20-1, with D possibly being TRBD1 (6 bases). CDR3 length equals 15 residues. The germline V gene has CDR1 DFQATT and CDR2 SNEGSKA (reference sequence). The CDR3 DNA is TGCAGTGCTAGAGACCCGGACAGATTCGACTGTGGCTACAGCTTC. This sequence encodes CSARDPDRFDCGYSF.

This clone turned up a few times. This chain uses TRBV19 with TRBJ1-5; 9 bases line up with TRBD1. Germline V gene sequence: CDR1 LNHDA, CDR2 SQIVND (reference sequence). The CDR3 contains 16 residues. V was clipped by 6 bases and J by 6 bases; unmatched bases: 12. In DNA, the CDR3 is TGTGCCAGTAGCATACCGGTACAGGGGGCGCGTCAGCCCCAGCATTTT. The encoded protein is CASSIPVQGARQPQHF.

This clone was counted many times. The chain recombines TRBV20-1 with TRBJ2-5, with 7 bases identical to TRBD2. J was trimmed by 4 bases and V by 6 bases; bases with no gene match: 20. CDR3 length: 17 amino acids. Germline V gives CDR1 DFQATT, CDR2 SNEGSKA (reference sequence). As DNA, the CDR3 is TGCAGTGCCATAGGGGCTCTTGTGGCGGGAGATCCAGAGACCCAGTACTTC. Its translation is CSAIGALVAGDPETQYF.

This clone was picked up many times. The rearrangement joins TRBV2 to TRBJ2-1, with 7 bases fitting TRBD2. Germline V gene sequence: CDR1 SNHLY, CDR2 FYNNEI. The J segment lost 2 bases and the V segment lost 4 bases, leaving 5 bases of the junction unmatched. The length of the CDR3 is 15 residues. CDR3 sequence: CASSVGGSAYNEQFF. CDR3 in DNA: TGTGCCAGCAGTGTGGGCGGGAGTGCCTACAATGAGCAGTTCTTC. Based on the CDR3 plus reference TRBV2 and TRBJ2-1, the full variable domain is EPEVTQTPSHQVTQMGQEVILRCVPISNHLYFYWYRQILGQKVEFLVSFYNNEISEKSEIFDDQFSVERPDGSNFTLKIRSTKLEDSAMYFCASSVGGSAYNEQFFGPGTRLTVL.

The J gene is TRBJ2-7, the V gene TRBV2, with 9 nucleotides matching TRBD1. V lost 9 bases, J lost 3 bases, and 6 bases stayed unmatched. CDR3 length: 13 residues. Germline CDR1 and CDR2: SNHLY and FYNNEI. CDR3 loop: CASKRTGVYEQYF. CDR3 in DNA: TGTGCCAGTAAACGGACAGGGGTCTACGAGCAGTACTTC.

The chain couples TRBV28 to TRBJ1-2, with a possible D match to TRBD1 (6 bases). Trimming took 4 bases from V and 2 from J, leaving 11 bases between them. The CDR3 runs 14 residues. Germline CDR1 MDHEN, CDR2 SYDVKM. The CDR3 region has the DNA TGTGCCAGCAGTTCCCCGGGACAAAACTATGGCTACACCTTC. Translated: CASSSPGQNYGYTF.

This clone was seen at least ten times. This chain uses TRBV2 with TRBJ1-1; 9 nucleotides match TRBD1. The CDR3 consists of 11 residues. V lost 9 bases to trimming and J lost 11 bases; unmatched junction nucleotides: 7. The germline V gene has CDR1 SNHLY and CDR2 FYNNEI. The CDR3 DNA follows: TGTGCCAGGGGGACAGGGAGTCGGGCTTTCTTT. Protein product: CARGTGSRAFF.

The chain combines TRBV6-2 or TRBV6-3 with TRBJ1-1; no clear D gene. V was clipped by 7 bases and J by 11 bases, with 23 bases between them. The CDR3 extends over 14 amino acids. Looked up from germline, CDR1 is MNHEY and CDR2 is SVGEGT. As DNA, the CDR3 is TGTGCCAGCACCTACAACGCTGACGCGGATGACGCTTTCTTT. Protein: CASTYNADADDAFF.

This clone has at least ten counts. The chain combines TRBV9 with TRBJ1-2; D is unresolved. In germline, CDR1 is SGDLS, CDR2 YYNGEE. V lost 3 bases and J lost 4, with 19 bases in between. CDR3 size: 16 residues. In nucleotides, the CDR3 is TGTGCCAGCAGCGCAGGACCCCGTACAGAACTCTATGGCTACACCTTC. Amino acids: CASSAGPRTELYGYTF. Full variable domain (missing parts from reference TRBV9 and TRBJ1-2): DSGVTQTPKHLITATGQRVTLRCSPRSGDLSVYWYQQSLDQGLQFLIQYYNGEERAKGNILERFSAQQFPDLHSELNLSSLELGDSALYFCASSAGPRTELYGYTFGSGTRLTVV.